This T cell receptor (beta chain) was recorded in a study of blood T cell repertoires in COVID-19. The V and J ends lost 5 bases and 1 base, in that order; junction bases with no gene match: 10. The CDR3 has 16 amino acids. Looked up from germline, CDR1 is SGHTA and CDR2 is FQGNSA. This table comes from immunoSEQ multiplex PCR, and its TCRdb copy is limited to in-frame clones, with some not included. The table includes about 97,000 clones, 87% detected once. What was sequenced was peripheral blood. This chain links TRBV7-2 with TRBJ2-5, with 7 bases aligning to TRBD2. The source is a man in his fifties or sixties with active COVID-19. For the CDR3, the DNA is TGTGCCAGCAGCCTTAGACTAGCTAAGACCCAAGAGACCCAGTACTTC. Protein sequence: CASSLRLAKTQETQYF.